Listed below are T cell receptor beta chains from one sample, sequenced in a study of vaccination effects on CD4 cells after COVID-19. Their target antigens are unknown. The assay was immunoSEQ multiplex PCR, and TCRdb's table has in-frame clones only and misses some. The table has around 67,000 clones, around 80% seen once. The material sequenced was CD4+ T cells from PBMCs cultured with HCoV-229E spike peptides, taken after COVID-19 vaccination. All receptors come from a human donor who received a COVID-19 vaccine. The CDR3 runs from the conserved cysteine through the conserved F or W. A D gene is named only where the DNA matches it firmly. Only some rows state a clone size, as once, few, many or a class for expanded clones.

v_gene	abundance	d_gene	j_gene	CDR3nt	CDR3aa
TRBV5-8	.	.	TRBJ1-1	TGTGCCAGCCCAACTATAGACGGGGGGCCCCAAAACACTGAAGCTTTCTTT	CASPTIDGGPQNTEAFF
TRBV9	once	.	TRBJ2-5	TGTGCCAGCAGCGTAAGTCAGGCAGGAAGAGAGACCCAGTACTTC	CASSVSQAGRETQYF
TRBV4-1	.	.	TRBJ1-6	TGCGCCAGCAGCCAGGCTTTGACAGTGGGGAATTCACCCCTCCACTTT	CASSQALTVGNSPLHF
TRBV6-4	.	TRBD2	TRBJ2-3	TGTGCCAGCAGTCCGGGACTAGCGATAACAGATACGCAGTATTTT	CASSPGLAITDTQYF
TRBV2	.	TRBD1	TRBJ2-6	TGTGCCAGCAGGTCCGGGACAGGGGCGCCCGGGGCCAACGTCCTGACTTTC	CASRSGTGAPGANVLTF
TRBV10-3	.	.	TRBJ2-5	TGTGCCATCAGTGATGGGCAGGGTGAGACCCAGTACTTC	CAISDGQGETQYF
TRBV19	.	.	TRBJ1-1	TGTGCCAGTAGCGCAGGTAGGAACGCGAACACTGAAGCTTTCTTT	CASSAGRNANTEAFF
TRBV6-5	.	.	TRBJ2-5	TGTGCCAGCAGTCCCCAGGACAGAAGAGAGACCCAGTACTTC	CASSPQDRRETQYF
TRBV2	.	TRBD2	TRBJ2-3	TGTGCCAGCAGTGAAGGGAGGACTAGCTCAAGCACAGATACGCAGTATTTT	CASSEGRTSSSTDTQYF
TRBV5-6	.	TRBD1	TRBJ2-5	TGTGCCAGCAGCCGGCCCGGGACAGAACAGACCCAGTACTTC	CASSRPGTEQTQYF
TRBV27	.	TRBD1	TRBJ2-3	TGTGCCAGCAGCCCTACCTTCGGGACAGGGGGCACAGATACGCAGTATTTT	CASSPTFGTGGTDTQYF
TRBV5-1	once	.	TRBJ2-5	TGCGCCAGCAGCGCACAGATTCAAGAGACCCAGTACTTC	CASSAQIQETQYF
TRBV11-2	many	TRBD2	TRBJ2-1	TGTGCCAGCAGCCTAGGGGCGGGGGGGCCCAATGAGCAGTTCTTC	CASSLGAGGPNEQFF
TRBV27	.	.	TRBJ1-2	TGTGCCAGCAGTACGGCAGGGAGGGACTATGGCTACACCTTC	CASSTAGRDYGYTF
TRBV7-2	.	.	TRBJ1-5	TGTGCCAGCAGCTTAACAGGGAGTCAGCCCCAGCATTTT	CASSLTGSQPQHF
TRBV5-1	.	.	TRBJ1-4	TGCGCCAGCAGCTTGGGGTTGGATGCAGCTAATGAAAAACTGTTTTTT	CASSLGLDAANEKLFF
TRBV6-2/TRBV6-3	once	.	TRBJ2-3	TGTGCCAGCAGTGCCCGACGGCCAAGCACAGATACGCAGTATTTT	CASSARRPSTDTQYF
TRBV3-1/TRBV3-2	.	.	TRBJ1-3	TGTGCCAGCAGCCATAGGGGGGCAAACACCATATATTTT	CASSHRGANTIYF
TRBV28	.	TRBD1	TRBJ1-1	TGTGCCAGCAGTCCCCGGACAGGGGGCAGTTACACTGAAGCTTTCTTT	CASSPRTGGSYTEAFF
TRBV24-1	.	.	TRBJ1-2	TGTGCCACCAGTGAACGACAGCCCCCCTATGGCTACACCTTC	CATSERQPPYGYTF
TRBV7-8	.	.	TRBJ2-1	TGTGCCAGCAGTTCGAACAGGGCCAATGAGCAGTTCTTC	CASSSNRANEQFF
TRBV2	.	.	TRBJ1-1	TGTGCCAGCAGTTATTCAGGGATGGACACTGAAGCTTTCTTT	CASSYSGMDTEAFF
TRBV5-4	.	.	TRBJ2-6	TGTGCCAGCAGCTTGGCCGGGCGGGGAGCCAACGTCCTGACTTTC	CASSLAGRGANVLTF
TRBV7-9	.	TRBD1	TRBJ1-3	TGTGCCAGCAGCACCTCGACAGGGCCTAGTTACTCTGGAAACACCATATATTTT	CASSTSTGPSYSGNTIYF
TRBV7-8	.	TRBD1	TRBJ1-1	TGTGCCAGCAGCCAGTACACGGGACAGGGGAACACTGAAGCTTTCTTT	CASSQYTGQGNTEAFF
TRBV7-9	.	TRBD2	TRBJ2-5	TGTGCCAGCAGCTCGGGACTAGTGGAGACCCAGTACTTC	CASSSGLVETQYF
TRBV24-1	.	.	TRBJ2-2	TGTGCCACCAGTGATTTGTTACCGGGGCAGACCGGGGAGCTGTTTTTT	CATSDLLPGQTGELFF
TRBV6-6	.	.	TRBJ1-6	TGTGCCAGCAGCCTCGAAAGGATGAATTCACCCCTCCACTTT	CASSLERMNSPLHF
TRBV5-6	.	.	TRBJ1-2	TGTGCCAGCAGCTTGGGAGGGACGCACCTCTATGGCTACACCTTC	CASSLGGTHLYGYTF
TRBV5-1	.	.	TRBJ2-4	TGCGCCAGCAGCCGGAAGGCAGGCGAGGGCAAAAACATTCAGTACTTC	CASSRKAGEGKNIQYF
TRBV4-3	.	TRBD1	TRBJ1-2	TGCGCCAGCAGCCAAGGGGGACAGACCGTAAGCTATGGCTACACCTTC	CASSQGGQTVSYGYTF
TRBV18	.	.	TRBJ1-5	TGTGCCAGCTCACCTGGGGGGGCCCTTAATCAGCCCCAGCATTTT	CASSPGGALNQPQHF
TRBV10-1	.	.	TRBJ1-5	TGCGCCAGCAGTGAAATTGGCGGCCCCTATAGCAATCAGCCCCAGCATTTT	CASSEIGGPYSNQPQHF
TRBV25-1	.	.	TRBJ2-3	TGTGCCAGCAGTGAAACTTCAGCGGCGGGAGATACGCAGTATTTT	CASSETSAAGDTQYF
TRBV5-1	.	.	TRBJ2-1	TGCGCCAGCGCCAAGGAGGCCGCATACAATGAGCAGTTCTTC	CASAKEAAYNEQFF
TRBV6-5	.	.	TRBJ1-5	TGTGCCAGCAGCGCCGTCGACAATCAGCCCCAGCATTTT	CASSAVDNQPQHF
TRBV15	.	.	TRBJ2-6	TGTGCCACCACCCCCCCGGGGGTCGGGGCCAACGTCCTGACTTTC	CATTPPGVGANVLTF
TRBV19	.	.	TRBJ1-5	TGTGCCAGTAGTATCCGGGCTGACAATAGCAATCAGCCCCAGCATTTT	CASSIRADNSNQPQHF
TRBV2	.	.	TRBJ2-1	TGTGCCAGCAGTGAAAGTATAGGGGGCTCCTACAATGAGCAGTTCTTC	CASSESIGGSYNEQFF
TRBV5-1	.	.	TRBJ1-2	TGCGCCAGCAGCTTGGCCAGGGGCCGCGCCTATGGCTACACCTTC	CASSLARGRAYGYTF
TRBV6-2/TRBV6-3	.	.	TRBJ1-2	TGTGCCAGCAGTTTCGGGAGTTATGGCTACACCTTC	CASSFGSYGYTF
TRBV5-1	.	TRBD1	TRBJ1-2	TGCGCCAGCAGCTCTATGGGACAGGGGCCCGGCTACACCTTC	CASSSMGQGPGYTF